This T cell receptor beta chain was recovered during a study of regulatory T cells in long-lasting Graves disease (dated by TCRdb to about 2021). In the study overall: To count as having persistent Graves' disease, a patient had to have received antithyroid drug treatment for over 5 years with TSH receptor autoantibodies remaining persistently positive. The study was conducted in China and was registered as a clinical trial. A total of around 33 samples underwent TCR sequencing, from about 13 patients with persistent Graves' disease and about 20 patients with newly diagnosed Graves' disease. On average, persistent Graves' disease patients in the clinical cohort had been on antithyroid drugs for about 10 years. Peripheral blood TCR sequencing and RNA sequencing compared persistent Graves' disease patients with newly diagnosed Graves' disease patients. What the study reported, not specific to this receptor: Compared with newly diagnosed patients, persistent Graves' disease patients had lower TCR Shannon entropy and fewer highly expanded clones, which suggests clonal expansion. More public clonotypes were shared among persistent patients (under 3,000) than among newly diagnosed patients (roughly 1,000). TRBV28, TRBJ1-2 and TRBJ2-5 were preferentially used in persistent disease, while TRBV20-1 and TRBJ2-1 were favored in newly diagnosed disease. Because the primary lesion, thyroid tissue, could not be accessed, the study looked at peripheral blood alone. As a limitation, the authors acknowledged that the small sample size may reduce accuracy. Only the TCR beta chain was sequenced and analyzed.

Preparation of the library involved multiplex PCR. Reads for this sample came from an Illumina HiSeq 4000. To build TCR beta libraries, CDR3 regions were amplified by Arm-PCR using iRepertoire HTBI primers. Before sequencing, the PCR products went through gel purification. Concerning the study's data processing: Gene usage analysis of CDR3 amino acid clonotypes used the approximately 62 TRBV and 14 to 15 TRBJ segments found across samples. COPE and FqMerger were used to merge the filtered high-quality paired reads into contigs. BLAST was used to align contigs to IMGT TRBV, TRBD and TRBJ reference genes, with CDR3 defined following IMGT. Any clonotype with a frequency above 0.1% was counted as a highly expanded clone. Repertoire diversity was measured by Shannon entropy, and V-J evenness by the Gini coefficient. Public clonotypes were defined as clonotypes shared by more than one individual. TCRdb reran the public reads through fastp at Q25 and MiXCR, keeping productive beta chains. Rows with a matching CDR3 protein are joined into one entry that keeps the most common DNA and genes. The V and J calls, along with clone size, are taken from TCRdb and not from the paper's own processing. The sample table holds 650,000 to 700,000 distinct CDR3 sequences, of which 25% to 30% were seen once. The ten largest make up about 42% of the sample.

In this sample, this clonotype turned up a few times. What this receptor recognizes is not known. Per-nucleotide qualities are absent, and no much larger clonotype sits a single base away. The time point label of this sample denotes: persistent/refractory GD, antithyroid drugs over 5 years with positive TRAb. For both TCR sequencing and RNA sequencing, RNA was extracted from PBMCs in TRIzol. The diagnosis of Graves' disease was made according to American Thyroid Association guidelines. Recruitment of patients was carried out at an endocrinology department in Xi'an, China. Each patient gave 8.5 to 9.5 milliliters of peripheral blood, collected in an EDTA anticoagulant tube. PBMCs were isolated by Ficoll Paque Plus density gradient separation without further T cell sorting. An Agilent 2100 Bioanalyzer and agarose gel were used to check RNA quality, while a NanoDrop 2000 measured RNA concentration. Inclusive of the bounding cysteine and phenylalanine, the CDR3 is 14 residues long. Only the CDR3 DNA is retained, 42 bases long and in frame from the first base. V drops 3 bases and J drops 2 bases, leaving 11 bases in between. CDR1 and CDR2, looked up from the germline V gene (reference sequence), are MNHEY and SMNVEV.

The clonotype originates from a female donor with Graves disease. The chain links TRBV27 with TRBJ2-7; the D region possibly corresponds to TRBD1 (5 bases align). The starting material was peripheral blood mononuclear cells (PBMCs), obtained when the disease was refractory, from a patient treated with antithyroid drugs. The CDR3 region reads CASSLYRPPYEQYF. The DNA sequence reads TGTGCCAGCAGTTTGTACAGGCCCCCCTACGAGCAGTACTTC.